The sequence of this T cell receptor beta chain was determined in a study of blood T cell repertoires in COVID-19 (dated by TCRdb to the early 2020s). In the study overall: Samples from collaborators originated in the United States, Italy and Spain and spanned both the acute and convalescent phases of COVID-19. The material from the prospective study consisted of cDNA or gDNA derived from T cells, B-cell-depleted T cells, or PBMCs. Deeply sampled blood TCRbeta repertoires from subjects exposed to, actively infected with, or recovered from COVID-19 were included in the dataset. A freely available public database, intended as a resource for researchers studying the immune response to SARS-CoV-2, is where the repertoires were released. Samples were obtained from the ongoing ImmuneRACE study (first 160 participants) and from 950 to 1,500 subjects provided by 6 global collaborators. The sample metadata nearly always contained a de-identified subject ID, COVID-19 status, age in years and sex. Where available, HLA class I and class II types were obtained from metadata supplied by the sample provider rather than from assay-based typing. Points the paper makes about the study in general: Clinical and demographic metadata were provided uncurated, with the amount varying by source and participant.

Concerning this clone: The specificity of this receptor is unknown. Base qualities are not recorded, but no much larger clone differs from it by a single base.

The immunoSEQ Assay, a bias-controlled multiplex PCR, was used to amplify TCRbeta CDR3 regions from genomic DNA. As for how the authors treated the data: The number of nucleated cells in each sample was estimated by amplification of reference gene primers within the assay. Sequence reads were collapsed and filtered to measure the absolute abundance of every unique TCRbeta CDR3 rearrangement. For each sample, productive Simpson clonality was calculated by taking the square root of Simpson's diversity index across productive rearrangements. In its TCRdb copy, this immuneACCESS table keeps in-frame sequences only and misses some clones. Where compared with another copy, unresolved V genes explain less than half of these, and the others have no known cause. The DNA was the basis for D and trimming; V, J and clone size are from that table. Counted in this sample were around 250,000 clones; approximately 90% of them appeared once. The top ten hold around 3% of the sample.

The CDR3 measures 15 amino acids from cysteine to phenylalanine. Of all the DNA, just the CDR3 is kept, 45 bases in frame from base 1. Trimmed from V: 7 bases; trimmed from J: 6 bases; junction bases lacking a gene match: 12. CDR1 and CDR2 were assigned from the germline V gene (reference sequence) as SGHKS and YYEKEE. Whole blood was collected in K2EDTA tubes by collaborating institutions according to the institutions' own protocols. For TCRbeta analysis, collaborator samples were shipped as frozen whole blood, as isolated PBMCs, or as DNA extracted from either sample type. This sequence uses TRBV5-5 and TRBJ2-3; the junction holds 9 bases that match TRBD2. The source of this sequence is a woman under 40 with active or convalescent COVID-19. Material for sequencing was peripheral blood. CDR3 sequence: CASGWVGTSKDTQYF. The nucleotide sequence is TGTGCCAGCGGATGGGTCGGGACTAGCAAGGATACGCAGTATTTT.